The 29 T cell receptor beta chains in this list originate from one sample, sequenced in a study of shared clonotypes between healthy human individuals (dated by TCRdb to the early 2020s). The library was obtained by the immunoSEQ multiplex PCR assay. In TCRdb, the immuneACCESS table is reduced to in-frame sequences with V and J assigned. These tables do not hold every clone; where another copy was compared, an unresolved V gene accounts for under half, and the others remain unexplained. Counted in this sample were about 1 million clones; around 82% of them appeared once. More than 0.45% of the sample is held by the ten biggest clonotypes. Sequencing was carried out using memory CD4+ T cells from PBMCs. This specimen's cell subset or site label, interpreted: CD45RA-negative fraction. The receptors originated from a man between 18 and 29 years old in good health. Some clones in this sample may be carry-over from other donors' samples.

The chain employs TRBV6-1 and TRBJ2-7; D possibly corresponds to TRBD1 (6 bases). Trimming shortened V by 4 bases and J by 4 bases, and 20 bases separated the two germline ends. Germline assignment: CDR1 MNHNS and CDR2 SASEGT. CDR3 size: 16 residues. The CDR3 is CASSGNTGRIGYEQYF. The CDR3 DNA sequence: TGTGCCAGCAGTGGGAACACAGGGCGTATAGGTTACGAGCAGTACTTC.

This chain joins TRBV30 and TRBJ1-4; tentatively, D is TRBD1 (5 bases). Germline CDR1 and CDR2: GTSNPN and SVGIG (reference sequence). Trimming stripped 6 bases from V and 4 bases from J, with 15 bases between. CDR3 size: 14 residues. The CDR3 sequence is CACNPGLGNEKLFF. CDR3 nucleotides: TGTGCCTGTAATCCAGGGCTGGGTAATGAAAAACTGTTTTTT.

The chain joins TRBV7-9 to TRBJ2-7; TRBD1 or TRBD2 may be the D gene (5 bases each). Germline CDR1 is SEHNR and CDR2 is FQNEAQ (reference sequence). The CDR3 is 15 amino acids. V was shortened by 1 base and J by 3 bases, with 13 bases between the two germline ends. CDR3 region: CASSLEGTVNYEQYF. CDR3 nucleotides: TGTGCCAGCAGCTTAGAAGGGACGGTGAACTACGAGCAGTACTTC.

This chain uses TRBV4-1 with TRBJ1-6, with D possibly being TRBD1 (5 bases). The V gene lost 0 bases and the J gene lost 9 bases, with 12 bases spanning the gap. This CDR3 is built from 15 residues. Per germline, CDR1 MGHRA and CDR2 YSYEKL. The CDR3: CASSQDYGGGSPLHF. The CDR3 DNA reads as TGCGCCAGCAGCCAAGACTACGGGGGAGGTTCACCCCTCCACTTT.

Remarks on this clone: Other nucleotide sequences in the sample specify the same CDR3. The genes are TRBV11-2 and TRBJ1-2; D ambiguous. Germline lookup yields CDR1 SGHAT and CDR2 FQNNGV. Trimming removed 4 bases at V and 8 bases at J, with 11 bases between. The CDR3 extends over 12 amino acids. The CDR3 bases are TGTGCCAGCAGCTGGGGAGGCGACGGCTACACCTTC. Translating gives CASSWGGDGYTF.

The genes are TRBV7-9 and TRBJ2-5; D may be TRBD2 (5 bases). Germline CDR1 reads SEHNR; CDR2 reads FQNEAQ (reference sequence). CDR3 length: 13 residues. V gave up 5 bases and J gave up 7 bases, with 14 bases separating them. The CDR3 nucleotides are TGTGCCAGCAGCCCGGGGAGTCGAGGGACCCAGTACTTC. Translation gives CASSPGSRGTQYF. The complete variable domain, with remaining parts taken from reference TRBV7-9 and TRBJ2-5, reads DTGVSQNPRHKITKRGQNVTFRCDPISEHNRLYWYRQTLGQGPEFLTYFQNEAQLEKSRLLSDRFSAERPKGSFSTLEIQRTEQGDSAMYLCASSPGSRGTQYFGPGTRLLVL.

CDR3 DNA sequence: TGTGCCAGCAGCCCCTCAGGGACCCAGTACTTC. Protein product: CASSPSGTQYF. This rearrangement joins TRBV7-3 to TRBJ2-5; no firm D call. From germline, CDR1 is SGHTA and CDR2 FQGTGA. CDR3 length: 11 residues. V was trimmed by 5 bases and J by 7 bases, leaving 8 bases between them.

At least ten counts were recorded for this clone. Within the sample, other DNA sequences also encode this same CDR3. This rearrangement joins TRBV7-8 to TRBJ1-3; 8 nucleotides line up with TRBD1. Per the germline V gene, CDR1 is SGHVS and CDR2 is FQNEAQ. The CDR3 is made up of 17 amino acids. V shed 4 bases and J 2 bases; nucleotides not matched to a gene: 10. CDR3 amino acids: CASSSRTGRRTGNTIYF. CDR3 bases: TGTGCCAGCAGCTCTCGGACAGGGCGACGGACTGGAAACACCATATATTTT. Full variable domain (outside the CDR3, taken from reference TRBV7-8 and TRBJ1-3): GAGVSQSPRYKVAKRGQDVALRCDPISGHVSLFWYQQALGQGPEFLTYFQNEAQLDKSGLPSDRFFAERPEGSVSTLKIQRTQQEDSAVYLCASSSRTGRRTGNTIYFGEGSWLTVV.

This chain connects TRBV9 to TRBJ2-1, with unresolved D. Trimming pared 3 bases from V and 0 bases from J, leaving 7 bases between. This CDR3 has 14 amino acids. Germline lookup yields CDR1 SGDLS and CDR2 YYNGEE. CDR3 coding DNA: TGTGCCAGCAGCGACCCGAGCTCCTACAATGAGCAGTTCTTC. Its translation is CASSDPSSYNEQFF.

This chain uses TRBV15 with TRBJ2-7; D is unresolved. CDR3 length equals 16 residues. Trimming stripped 1 base from V and 6 bases from J, with 19 bases between. CDR1 is LNHNV, CDR2 YYDKDF, per germline (reference sequence). The CDR3 region has the DNA TGTGCCACCAGCAGAGGGTCGGGCGCGGTCACTGTCGAGCAGTACTTC. This translates into CATSRGSGAVTVEQYF.

The chain couples TRBV6-4 to TRBJ1-5, with D uncertain. Germline assignment: CDR1 MRHNA and CDR2 SNTAGT. V lost 4 bases and J lost 0, with 4 bases in between. The CDR3 totals 13 residues. The CDR3 reads CASSVDSNQPQHF. In DNA form, the CDR3 reads TGTGCCAGCAGTGTGGATAGCAATCAGCCCCAGCATTTT.

This chain joins TRBV4-2 and TRBJ1-2; 7 nucleotides agree with TRBD1. This CDR3 region has 16 residues. Germline CDR1 and CDR2: LGHNA and YNFKEQ. Unmatched junction bases numbered 5, after V lost 1 base and J lost 0 bases. The CDR3 loop is CASSQVSGGANYGYTF. The DNA for the CDR3 is TGTGCCAGCAGCCAAGTGTCAGGGGGAGCTAACTATGGCTACACCTTC.

The J gene is TRBJ2-6, the V gene TRBV4-1; no firm D call. Germline V CDR1 and CDR2: MGHRA, YSYEKL. This CDR3 has 17 residues. V dropped 0 bases and J dropped 2 bases, with 11 bases sitting between them. CDR3 nucleotides: TGCGCCAGCAGCCAAGACCGAAGGGCCCCTGGGGCCAACGTCCTGACTTTC. Residues: CASSQDRRAPGANVLTF.

J is TRBJ1-2 and V is TRBV9; 8 positions agree with TRBD1. Trimming removed 3 bases from V and 3 bases from J; junction bases left unmatched: 4. Germline values: CDR1 SGDLS, CDR2 YYNGEE. The CDR3 contains 14 residues. The CDR3 sequence is CASSATGAHYGYTF. The CDR3, as DNA: TGTGCCAGCAGCGCGACAGGGGCTCACTATGGCTACACCTTC. The full variable domain, its missing parts supplied by reference TRBV9 and TRBJ1-2, is DSGVTQTPKHLITATGQRVTLRCSPRSGDLSVYWYQQSLDQGLQFLIQYYNGEERAKGNILERFSAQQFPDLHSELNLSSLELGDSALYFCASSATGAHYGYTFGSGTRLTVV.

On this clone: The sample holds other DNA sequences that translate to the same CDR3. The J gene is TRBJ1-2, the V gene TRBV5-1; D not certain. Trimming removed 3 bases at V and 2 bases at J, with 8 bases between. The germline V gene encodes CDR1 SGHRS and CDR2 YFSETQ. This CDR3 region has 13 residues. The CDR3 loop is CASSSGGNYGYTF. The CDR3 coding sequence is TGCGCCAGCAGCTCGGGAGGGAACTATGGCTACACCTTC.

This clone was counted at least ten times. This chain joins TRBV6-5 and TRBJ2-1, with 10 positions matching TRBD1. This CDR3 comprises 15 residues. Trimming at V came to 6 bases and at J to 2 bases, leaving 4 bases not matched to a gene. Germline CDR1 reads MNHEY; CDR2 reads SVGAGI. The CDR3 region is CASRTGQGPYNEQFF. In DNA form, the CDR3 reads TGTGCCAGCAGGACGGGACAGGGGCCCTACAATGAGCAGTTCTTC.

The table lists this clone with a count of one. This chain uses TRBV29-1 with TRBJ1-4; 10 bases match TRBD1. Unmatched junction bases numbered 3, after V lost 8 bases and J lost 6 bases. CDR1 is SQVTM and CDR2 is ANQGSEA in the germline V gene. The CDR3 is made up of 12 amino acids. CDR3 protein: CSMTGGDEKLFF. Here the CDR3 DNA reads TGCAGCATGACAGGGGGCGATGAAAAACTGTTTTTT.

A few counts support this clone. Other DNA sequences in this specimen translate into the identical CDR3. The chain employs TRBV28 and TRBJ1-2; maybe TRBD1 (5 bases). V was shortened by 4 bases and J by 2 bases, with 11 bases between the two germline ends. Germline V lookup: CDR1 MDHEN, CDR2 SYDVKM. The CDR3 totals 14 residues. The CDR3 reads CASSSGTPNYGYTF. The CDR3 nucleotides are TGTGCCAGCAGTTCCGGGACTCCCAACTATGGCTACACCTTC.

The CDR3 bases are TGCAGCGGGTGGGACAGGGGTGGCGAGCAGTACTTC. Its translation: CSGWDRGGEQYF. The V and J genes are TRBV29-1 and TRBJ2-7; 10 bases line up with TRBD1. The CDR3 is 12 amino acids. Per the germline V gene, CDR1 is SQVTM and CDR2 is ANQGSEA. J lost 6 bases, V lost 7 bases, and 6 bases had no gene match.

The chain combines TRBV7-3 with TRBJ2-2; D is perhaps TRBD2 (6 bases). This CDR3 is built from 16 residues. Between the trimmed V and J ends, which lost 0 bases and 4 bases, there was a span of 12 bases. Germline V gene sequence: CDR1 SGHTA, CDR2 FQGTGA. The CDR3 loop reads CASSLTGGDPTGELFF. CDR3 coding DNA: TGTGCCAGCAGCTTAACCGGAGGGGACCCCACCGGGGAGCTGTTTTTT.

V is TRBV11-3 and J is TRBJ2-7; a weak D match, TRBD1 (5 bases). Germline assignment: CDR1 SGHNT and CDR2 YENEEA. V was cut by 5 bases and J by 5 bases, with 13 bases left in between. The CDR3 spans 13 residues. The CDR3 DNA follows: TGTGCCAGCAGCCCCCGCCAGGGCGACGAGCAGTACTTC. Encoded protein: CASSPRQGDEQYF.

The rearrangement links TRBV5-1 to TRBJ2-2, with D unresolved. This CDR3 is built from 12 residues. The germline V gene has CDR1 SGHRS and CDR2 YFSETQ. Trimming pared 7 bases from V and 1 base from J, leaving 5 bases between. Here the CDR3 reads CASHRNTGELFF. CDR3 sequence (DNA): TGCGCCAGCCATAGGAACACCGGGGAGCTGTTTTTT.

The chain combines TRBV2 with TRBJ1-5; no reliable D call. Between the trimmed V and J ends, which lost 5 bases and 3 bases, there was a span of 17 bases. The length of the CDR3 is 16 residues. The germline gives CDR1 SNHLY, CDR2 FYNNEI. CDR3 sequence reads: CASSPNLGRFNQPQHF. DNA for the CDR3: TGTGCCAGCAGTCCAAACCTAGGACGGTTCAATCAGCCCCAGCATTTT.

Details on this clone: The identical CDR3 is also encoded by other nucleotide sequences in the sample. The chain uses TRBV30 and TRBJ1-5; D call uncertain. In germline, CDR1 is GTSNPN, CDR2 SVGIG (reference sequence). Trimming shortened V by 0 bases and J by 4 bases, and 7 bases separated the two germline ends. The CDR3 contains 13 residues. In DNA form, the CDR3 reads TGTGCCTGGAGTGTACGGGAAAATCAGCCCCAGCATTTT. This codes for CAWSVRENQPQHF. The full variable domain, rest sourced from reference TRBV30 and TRBJ1-5, is SQTIHQWPATLVQPVGSPLSLECTVEGTSNPNLYWYRQAAGRGLQLLFYSVGIGQISSEVPQNLSASRPQDRQFILSSKKLLLSDSGFYLCAWSVRENQPQHFGDGTRLSIL.

This chain uses TRBV6-5 with TRBJ1-5; no clear D. Germline CDR1 MNHEY, CDR2 SVGAGI. The CDR3 spans 15 residues. The ends were cut back, 5 bases at V and 4 bases at J, with 15 bases in the middle. This CDR3 reads CASSPRPYRNQPQHF. The CDR3 DNA is TGTGCCAGCAGTCCGCGCCCATACCGTAATCAGCCCCAGCATTTT.

This clone was counted once. The rearrangement uses TRBV9 and TRBJ2-7, with 7 bases that match TRBD2. After removal of 4 bases from V and 0 bases from J, the junction contained 7 bases not matched to a gene. This CDR3 is built from 15 residues. Germline values: CDR1 SGDLS, CDR2 YYNGEE. CDR3 coding DNA: TGTGCCAGCAGCCCGGGGGGTAGCGGCTCCTACGAGCAGTACTTC. Translation: CASSPGGSGSYEQYF.

This clone has just a few counts. The genes are TRBV4-2 and TRBJ2-1; perhaps TRBD1 as D (5 bases). CDR1 is LGHNA and CDR2 is YNFKEQ in the germline V gene. The CDR3 is 14 residues long. V lost 3 bases, J lost 7 bases, and 13 bases lay in between. Here the CDR3 DNA reads TGTGCCAGCAGCCAGGTGGGGCTGCAGAATGAGCAGTTCTTC. Protein product: CASSQVGLQNEQFF.

V usage is TRBV7-2 and J usage is TRBJ2-1; either TRBD1 or TRBD2 may supply D (5 bases each). The CDR3 consists of 15 residues. V lost 1 base, J lost 6 bases, and 13 bases lay in between. Germline V CDR1 and CDR2: SGHTA, FQGNSA. DNA for the CDR3: TGTGCCAGCAGCTTAGGGGACGGGCGGGTCAATGAGCAGTTCTTC. Its protein product is CASSLGDGRVNEQFF.

The chain couples TRBV5-1 to TRBJ1-2; D is perhaps TRBD1 (6 bases). The CDR3 is made up of 16 amino acids. Looked up from germline, CDR1 is SGHRS and CDR2 is YFSETQ. V lost 0 bases, J lost 3 bases, and 15 bases lay in between. The CDR3, as DNA: TGCGCCAGCAGCTTGGCCTTCGGACAGAACGACTATGGCTACACCTTC. Encoded protein: CASSLAFGQNDYGYTF.